This T cell receptor beta chain is drawn from a study of blood T cell repertoires in COVID-19. As originally analysed: Reference gene primer amplification in the assay estimated nucleated cell counts. Sequencing used immunoSEQ multiplex PCR; TCRdb keeps in-frame clones, though not all of them. The DNA gave D and trimming, while V, J and clone size come from that table. Altogether 90,000 to 110,000 clones are present, roughly 79% being singletons, with the ten largest covering more than 30%. In germline, CDR1 is MNHEY, CDR2 SMNVEV (reference sequence). Germline trimming cut 2 bases from V and 7 bases from J; bases unmatched to any gene: 5. The CDR3 consists of 15 residues.

This TCR came from a man aged 80 or over with acute or convalescent COVID-19. The sample taken for sequencing was peripheral blood. This chain joins TRBV27 and TRBJ1-6; 7 bases match TRBD1. This CDR3 reads CASSLRTGGNSPLHF. The DNA for the CDR3 is TGTGCCAGCAGTTTAAGGACAGGTGGAAATTCACCCCTCCACTTT.